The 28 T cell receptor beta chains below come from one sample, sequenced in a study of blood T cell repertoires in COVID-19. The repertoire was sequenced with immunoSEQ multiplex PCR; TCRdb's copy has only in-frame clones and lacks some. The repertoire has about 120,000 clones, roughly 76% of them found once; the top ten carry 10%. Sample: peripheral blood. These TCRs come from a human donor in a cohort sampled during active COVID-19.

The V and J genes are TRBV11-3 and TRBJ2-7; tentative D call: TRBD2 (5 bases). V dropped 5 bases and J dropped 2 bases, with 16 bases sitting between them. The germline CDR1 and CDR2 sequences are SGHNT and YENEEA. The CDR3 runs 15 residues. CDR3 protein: CASSAIARPAYEQYF. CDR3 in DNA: TGTGCCAGCAGCGCCATAGCGCGACCCGCCTACGAGCAGTACTTC.

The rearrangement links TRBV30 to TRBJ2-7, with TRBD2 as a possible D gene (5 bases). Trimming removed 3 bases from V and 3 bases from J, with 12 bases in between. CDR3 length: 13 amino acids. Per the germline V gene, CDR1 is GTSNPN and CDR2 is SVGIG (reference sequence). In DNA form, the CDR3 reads TGTGCCTGGAGGAGAGGGCCGGGCTACGAGCAGTACTTC. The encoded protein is CAWRRGPGYEQYF.

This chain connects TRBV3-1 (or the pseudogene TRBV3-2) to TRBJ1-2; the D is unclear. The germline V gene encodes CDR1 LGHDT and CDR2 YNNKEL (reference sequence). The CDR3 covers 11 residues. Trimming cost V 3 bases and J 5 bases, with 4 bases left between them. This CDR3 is CASSHGYGYTF. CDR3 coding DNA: TGTGCCAGCAGCCACGGTTATGGCTACACCTTC.

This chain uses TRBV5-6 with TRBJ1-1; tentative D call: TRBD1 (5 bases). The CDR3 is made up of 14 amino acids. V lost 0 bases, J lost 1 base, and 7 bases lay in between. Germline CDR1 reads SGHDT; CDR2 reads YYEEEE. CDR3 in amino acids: CASSLAGGNTEAFF. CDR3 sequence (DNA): TGTGCCAGCAGCTTGGCCGGGGGGAACACTGAAGCTTTCTTT.

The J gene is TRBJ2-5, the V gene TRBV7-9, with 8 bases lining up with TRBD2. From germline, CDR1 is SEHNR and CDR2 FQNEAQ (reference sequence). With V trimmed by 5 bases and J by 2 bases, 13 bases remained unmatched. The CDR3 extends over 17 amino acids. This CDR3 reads CASSPGGFQRGQETQYF. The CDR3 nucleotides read TGTGCCAGCAGCCCCGGGGGGTTCCAGCGGGGGCAAGAGACCCAGTACTTC.

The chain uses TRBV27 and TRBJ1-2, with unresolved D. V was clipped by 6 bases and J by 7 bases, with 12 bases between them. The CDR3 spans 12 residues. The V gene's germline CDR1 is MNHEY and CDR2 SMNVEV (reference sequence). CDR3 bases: TGTGCCAGCAGCACAGAGGGCAGTGGCTACACCTTC. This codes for CASSTEGSGYTF.

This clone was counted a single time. CDR3 sequence reads: CASSYSGPPYEQYF. The DNA for the CDR3 is TGTGCCAGCAGTTACAGCGGGCCCCCCTACGAGCAGTACTTC. This chain joins TRBV6-5 and TRBJ2-7; weak D call: TRBD2 (6 bases). The CDR3 has 14 residues. Germline CDR1 is MNHEY and CDR2 is SVGAGI. V dropped 2 bases and J dropped 2 bases, with 10 bases sitting between them.

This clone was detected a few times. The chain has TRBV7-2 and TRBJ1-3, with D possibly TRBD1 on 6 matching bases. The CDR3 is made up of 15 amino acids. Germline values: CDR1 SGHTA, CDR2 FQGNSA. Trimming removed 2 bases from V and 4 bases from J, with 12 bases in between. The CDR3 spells CASSLRTAAGNTIYF. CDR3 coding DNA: TGTGCCAGCAGCTTACGGACAGCTGCGGGAAACACCATATATTTT.

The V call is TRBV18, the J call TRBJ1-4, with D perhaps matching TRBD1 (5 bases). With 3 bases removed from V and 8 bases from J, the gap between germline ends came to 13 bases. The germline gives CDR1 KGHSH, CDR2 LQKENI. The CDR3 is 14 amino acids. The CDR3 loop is CASSPGSGKEKLFF. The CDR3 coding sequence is TGTGCCAGCTCACCCGGGTCAGGGAAGGAAAAACTGTTTTTT.

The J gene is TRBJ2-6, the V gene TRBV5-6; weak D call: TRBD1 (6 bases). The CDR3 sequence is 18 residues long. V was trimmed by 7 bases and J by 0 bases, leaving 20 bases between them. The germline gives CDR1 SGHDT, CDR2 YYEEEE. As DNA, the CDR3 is TGTGCCAGCTCAAAAGGGGGTAGGGCGCACTCTGGGGCCAACGTCCTGACTTTC. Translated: CASSKGGRAHSGANVLTF.

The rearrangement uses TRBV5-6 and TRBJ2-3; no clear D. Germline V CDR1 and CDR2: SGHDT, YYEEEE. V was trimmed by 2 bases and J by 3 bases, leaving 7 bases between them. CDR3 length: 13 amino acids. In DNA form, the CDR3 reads TGTGCCAGCAGCTTCCTTAGTACAGATACGCAGTATTTT. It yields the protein CASSFLSTDTQYF.

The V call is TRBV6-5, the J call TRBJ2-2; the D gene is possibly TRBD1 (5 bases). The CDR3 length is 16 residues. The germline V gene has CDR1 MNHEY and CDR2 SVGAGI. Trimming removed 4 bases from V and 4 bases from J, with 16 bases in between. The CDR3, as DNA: TGTGCCAGCAGTTTAAATCAGGGAAGGATCACCGGGGAGCTGTTTTTT. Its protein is CASSLNQGRITGELFF.

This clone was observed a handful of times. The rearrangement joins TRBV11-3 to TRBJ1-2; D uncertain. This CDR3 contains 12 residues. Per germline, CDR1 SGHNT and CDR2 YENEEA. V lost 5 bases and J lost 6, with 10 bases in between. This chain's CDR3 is CASSDWVDGYTF. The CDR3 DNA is TGTGCCAGCAGCGACTGGGTGGATGGCTACACCTTC.

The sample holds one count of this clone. CDR3 sequence reads: CASRSGQQFEAFF. CDR3 coding DNA: TGCGCCAGCAGATCTGGACAGCAATTTGAAGCTTTCTTT. The V and J genes are TRBV5-1 and TRBJ1-1; D perhaps matches TRBD1 (6 bases). The V gene's germline CDR1 is SGHRS and CDR2 YFSETQ. The CDR3 sequence is 13 residues long. Trimming took 5 bases from V and 7 from J, leaving 15 bases between them.

CDR3: CATSESGSGNTGELFF. CDR3 in DNA: TGTGCCACCAGTGAGAGCGGGAGCGGGAACACCGGGGAGCTGTTTTTT. The chain combines TRBV24-1 with TRBJ2-2; the match to TRBD2 covers 8 bases. V lost 4 bases, J lost 1 base, and 4 bases stayed unmatched. The CDR3 extends over 16 amino acids. From germline, CDR1 is KGHDR and CDR2 SFDVKD.

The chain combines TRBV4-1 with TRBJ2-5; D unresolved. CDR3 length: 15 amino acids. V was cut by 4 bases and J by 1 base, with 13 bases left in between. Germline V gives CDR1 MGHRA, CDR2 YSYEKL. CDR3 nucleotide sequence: TGCGCCAGCAGCCCGTACTCCCCCCCCCAAGAGACCCAGTACTTC. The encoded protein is CASSPYSPPQETQYF.

The CDR3 reads CASSSPSDRAEGYTF. The CDR3 DNA sequence: TGTGCCAGCAGCTCCCCCTCTGACAGGGCGGAGGGCTACACCTTC. The rearrangement joins TRBV5-6 to TRBJ1-2, with 7 nucleotides matching TRBD1. Germline CDR1 and CDR2: SGHDT and YYEEEE. V was pared by 3 bases and J by 8 bases, with 13 bases of the junction left unmatched. The CDR3 totals 15 residues.

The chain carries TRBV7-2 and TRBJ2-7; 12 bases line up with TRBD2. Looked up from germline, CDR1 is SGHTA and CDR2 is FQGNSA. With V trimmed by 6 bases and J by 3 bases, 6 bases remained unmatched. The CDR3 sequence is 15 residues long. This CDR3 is CASSYTSGGYYEQYF. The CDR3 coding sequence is TGTGCCAGCAGTTACACTAGCGGGGGGTACTACGAGCAGTACTTC.

The CDR3 here is CASSTGADSYYGYTF. The CDR3 DNA follows: TGTGCCAGCAGCACCGGAGCGGACAGTTACTATGGCTACACCTTC. V is TRBV11-3 and J is TRBJ1-2; D is possibly TRBD1 (6 bases). The CDR3 loop spans 15 amino acids. Germline lookup yields CDR1 SGHNT and CDR2 YENEEA. The germline V and J ends were trimmed by 5 bases and 3 bases, with 16 bases remaining between them.

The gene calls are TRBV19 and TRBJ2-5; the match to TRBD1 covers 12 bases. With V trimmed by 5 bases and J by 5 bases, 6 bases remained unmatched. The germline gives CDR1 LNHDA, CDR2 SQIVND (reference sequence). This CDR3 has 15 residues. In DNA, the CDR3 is TGTGCCAGTAGTGGGGGACAGGGGGCGCGGGAGACCCAGTACTTC. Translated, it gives CASSGGQGARETQYF. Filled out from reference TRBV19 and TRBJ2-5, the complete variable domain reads DGGITQSPKYLFRKEGQNVTLSCEQNLNHDAMYWYRQDPGQGLRLIYYSQIVNDFQKGDIAEGYSVSREKKESFPLTVTSAQKNPTAFYLCASSGGQGARETQYFGPGTRLLVL.

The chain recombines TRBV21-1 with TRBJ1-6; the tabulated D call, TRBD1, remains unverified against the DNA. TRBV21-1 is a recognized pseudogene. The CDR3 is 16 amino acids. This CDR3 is CASSKEGDRTRGPLHF. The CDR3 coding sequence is TGTGCCAGCAGCAAAGAAGGGGACAGAACACGCGGCCCCCTCCACTTT.

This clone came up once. The CDR3 region is CATSRQGPSTGELFF. CDR3 DNA: TGTGCCACCAGCCGACAAGGTCCCAGCACCGGGGAGCTGTTTTTT. The chain recombines TRBV15 with TRBJ2-2; D ambiguous. Germline CDR1 is LNHNV and CDR2 is YYDKDF (reference sequence). V lost 5 bases to trimming and J lost 4 bases, with 14 bases between them. This CDR3 spans 15 amino acids.

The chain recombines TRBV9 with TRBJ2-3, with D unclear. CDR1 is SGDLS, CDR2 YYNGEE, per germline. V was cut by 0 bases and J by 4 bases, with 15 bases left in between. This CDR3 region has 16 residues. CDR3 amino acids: CASSVAGGQYADTQYF. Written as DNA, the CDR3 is TGTGCCAGCAGCGTAGCTGGTGGGCAGTACGCAGATACGCAGTATTTT.

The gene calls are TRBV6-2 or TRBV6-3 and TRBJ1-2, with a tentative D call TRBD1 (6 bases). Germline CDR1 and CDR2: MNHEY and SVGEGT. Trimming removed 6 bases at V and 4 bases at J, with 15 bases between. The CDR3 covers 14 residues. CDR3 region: CASSTNPGVYGYTF. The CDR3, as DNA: TGTGCCAGCAGCACCAATCCAGGGGTCTATGGCTACACCTTC.

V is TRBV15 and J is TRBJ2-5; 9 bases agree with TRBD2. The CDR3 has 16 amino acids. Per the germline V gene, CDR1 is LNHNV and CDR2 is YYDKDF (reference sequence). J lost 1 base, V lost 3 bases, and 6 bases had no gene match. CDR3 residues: CATSSDLAGIQETQYF. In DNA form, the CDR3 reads TGTGCCACCAGCAGCGACCTAGCGGGGATCCAAGAGACCCAGTACTTC.

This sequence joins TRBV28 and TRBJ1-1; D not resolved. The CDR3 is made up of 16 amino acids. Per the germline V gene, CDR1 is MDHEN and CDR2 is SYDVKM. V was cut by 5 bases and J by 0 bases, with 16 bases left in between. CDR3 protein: CASSHQRTIMNTEAFF. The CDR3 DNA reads TGTGCCAGCAGTCATCAAAGGACTATCATGAACACTGAAGCTTTCTTT.

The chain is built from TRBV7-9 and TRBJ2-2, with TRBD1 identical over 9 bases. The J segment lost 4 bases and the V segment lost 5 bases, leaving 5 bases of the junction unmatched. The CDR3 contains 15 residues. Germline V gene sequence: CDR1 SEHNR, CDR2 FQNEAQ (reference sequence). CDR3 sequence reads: CASSRTGAGTGELFF. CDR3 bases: TGTGCCAGCAGCCGGACAGGGGCGGGCACCGGGGAGCTGTTTTTT. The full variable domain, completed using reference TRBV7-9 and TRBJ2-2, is DTGVSQNPRHKITKRGQNVTFRCDPISEHNRLYWYRQTLGQGPEFLTYFQNEAQLEKSRLLSDRFSAERPKGSFSTLEIQRTEQGDSAMYLCASSRTGAGTGELFFGEGSRLTVL.

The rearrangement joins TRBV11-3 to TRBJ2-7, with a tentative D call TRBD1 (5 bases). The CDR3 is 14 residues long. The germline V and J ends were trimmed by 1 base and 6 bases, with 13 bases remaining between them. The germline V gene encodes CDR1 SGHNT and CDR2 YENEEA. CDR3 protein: CASSLVFGTGEQYF. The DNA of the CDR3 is TGTGCCAGCAGCTTAGTATTCGGAACAGGCGAGCAGTACTTC.